The 17 T cell receptor beta chains below were found in one sample sequenced in a study of blood T cell repertoires in COVID-19. TCRdb keeps only in-frame clones here, not all; method: immunoSEQ multiplex PCR. Counted here are 74,000 or so clones, roughly 88% occurring once; the ten biggest clones make up approximately 2.5%. Material for sequencing was peripheral blood. These receptor sequences come from a human donor in a cohort sampled during active COVID-19.

The genes are TRBV7-2 and TRBJ2-7; tentative D call: TRBD2 (7 bases). The V gene lost 5 bases and the J gene lost 0 bases, with 14 bases spanning the gap. This CDR3 contains 15 residues. In germline, CDR1 is SGHTA, CDR2 FQGNSA. CDR3 residues: CASSNQGGGSYEQYF. The CDR3 region has the DNA TGTGCCAGCAGCAACCAGGGAGGGGGCTCCTACGAGCAGTACTTC.

This clone has more than one count but fewer than ten. The V gene is TRBV7-2, the J gene TRBJ1-1; 9 bases line up with TRBD1. Unmatched junction bases numbered 6, after V lost 1 base and J lost 6 bases. The CDR3 runs 15 residues. The germline gives CDR1 SGHTA, CDR2 FQGNSA. CDR3 DNA sequence: TGTGCCAGCAGCTTAGTAGGACAGGGGAGGGCTGAAGCTTTCTTT. Amino acids: CASSLVGQGRAEAFF. Based on the CDR3 plus reference TRBV7-2 and TRBJ1-1, the full variable domain is GAGVSQSPSNKVTEKGKDVELRCDPISGHTALYWYRQSLGQGLEFLIYFQGNSAPDKSGLPSDRFSAERTGGSVSTLTIQRTQQEDSAVYLCASSLVGQGRAEAFFGQGTRLTVV.

This clone was counted between two and nine times. The CDR3 reads CASSGPGQGSSYTF. The CDR3 region has the DNA TGTGCCAGTAGTGGACCGGGACAGGGTAGTAGCTACACCTTC. V and J are TRBV19 and TRBJ1-2; 9 positions match TRBD1. The germline V gene has CDR1 LNHDA and CDR2 SQIVND (reference sequence). The CDR3 length is 14 residues. The V segment lost 5 bases and the J segment 9 bases; nucleotides outside the gene matches: 10.

The chain combines TRBV10-3 with TRBJ2-2, with 10 bases matching TRBD2. The V segment lost 10 bases and the J segment 3 bases; nucleotides outside the gene matches: 11. The CDR3 has 16 residues. Germline V CDR1 and CDR2: ENHRY, SYGVKD. CDR3 loop: CATSQAGGQDTGELFF. DNA for the CDR3: TGTGCCACCTCTCAAGCGGGGGGGCAGGACACCGGGGAGCTGTTTTTT.

This clone has a handful of counts. The same CDR3 also results from other DNA sequences found in this sample. The chain joins TRBV2 to TRBJ2-1; D is unclear. This CDR3 comprises 13 residues. Trimming removed 6 bases from V and 5 bases from J, with 11 bases in between. Germline assignment: CDR1 SNHLY and CDR2 FYNNEI. The CDR3 nucleotides are TGTGCCAGCAGCCCGTTGGCGGACAATGAGCAGTTCTTC. Translation gives CASSPLADNEQFF.

V is TRBV10-2 and J is TRBJ2-7, with 10 bases that match TRBD1. The germline V gene encodes CDR1 WSHSY and CDR2 SAAADI. The CDR3 covers 13 residues. V was pared by 5 bases and J by 6 bases, with 4 bases of the junction left unmatched. CDR3 in amino acids: CASSRGQGLEQYF. In DNA, the CDR3 is TGCGCCAGCAGTAGGGGACAGGGGCTCGAGCAGTACTTC.

This chain joins TRBV27 and TRBJ2-7; D might be TRBD2 (6 bases). Germline assignment: CDR1 MNHEY and CDR2 SMNVEV (reference sequence). The CDR3 length is 16 residues. V was clipped by 4 bases and J by 0 bases, with 16 bases between them. CDR3: CASSWSRDGSSYEQYF. CDR3 nucleotides: TGTGCCAGCAGTTGGTCCCGGGACGGGAGCTCCTACGAGCAGTACTTC.

The rearrangement joins TRBV2 to TRBJ1-6; possibly TRBD1 for D (6 bases). The CDR3 covers 13 residues. Germline values: CDR1 SNHLY, CDR2 FYNNEI. The V and J ends lost 6 bases and 11 bases respectively, with 14 bases between them. CDR3 sequence reads: CASSQTGSPPLHF. In DNA form, the CDR3 reads TGTGCCAGCAGCCAAACAGGGTCCCCACCCCTCCACTTT.

A single count supports this clone. The rearrangement uses TRBV6-1 and TRBJ1-2; a possible D gene is TRBD1 (5 bases). CDR1 is MNHNS, CDR2 SASEGT, per germline. The CDR3 length is 16 residues. Trimming left V 4 bases short and J 7 bases short, with 22 bases between. In DNA, the CDR3 is TGTGCCAGCAGTGGGGGGGAAGAGAGGGTAGGATCTGGCTACACCTTC. This codes for CASSGGEERVGSGYTF.

The CDR3 loop is CASSPGRASDTQYF. For the CDR3, the DNA is TGTGCCAGCAGTCCTGGGAGGGCCTCAGATACGCAGTATTTT. The chain recombines TRBV6-6 with TRBJ2-3; 7 nucleotides align to TRBD2. Germline V gene data show CDR1 as MNHNY and CDR2 as SVGAGI (reference sequence). The CDR3 runs 14 residues. J lost 4 bases, V lost 5 bases, and 6 bases had no gene match.

The chain joins TRBV7-9 to TRBJ1-1; D is unclear. Germline V gene sequence: CDR1 SEHNR, CDR2 FQNEAQ (reference sequence). The germline V and J ends were trimmed by 5 bases and 3 bases, with 4 bases remaining between them. This CDR3 has 11 residues. In DNA form, the CDR3 reads TGTGCCAGCAGCCCCTACACTGAAGCTTTCTTT. Translated, it gives CASSPYTEAFF.

The chain employs TRBV6-5 and TRBJ2-7; D ambiguous. CDR3 size: 13 residues. Germline loops: CDR1 MNHEY, CDR2 SVGAGI. The germline V and J ends were trimmed by 5 bases and 2 bases, with 10 bases remaining between them. Here the CDR3 DNA reads TGTGCCAGCAGTCGCCAGGTTGCCTACGAGCAGTACTTC. Amino acids: CASSRQVAYEQYF.

The chain links TRBV5-8 to TRBJ1-2; D possibly corresponds to TRBD1 (5 bases). CDR1 is SGHTS and CDR2 is YDEGEE in the germline V gene. The CDR3 spans 14 residues. Trimming stripped 4 bases from V and 4 bases from J, with 14 bases between. The CDR3 coding sequence is TGTGCCAGCAGCATACCAGGACAAATCTATGGCTACACCTTC. It is translated as CASSIPGQIYGYTF.

This rearrangement joins TRBV2 to TRBJ1-1, with TRBD1 identical over 7 bases. The CDR3 consists of 14 residues. The V gene end was trimmed by 8 bases and the J gene end by 5 bases; junction bases not matched to a gene: 11. CDR1 and CDR2 from the germline V gene are SNHLY and FYNNEI. This CDR3 is CASARQGWLTEAFF. In DNA, the CDR3 is TGTGCCAGCGCTAGACAGGGATGGCTGACTGAAGCTTTCTTT.

The CDR3 protein is CASSSGLAGRDTQYF. The CDR3 DNA follows: TGCGCCAGCAGCTCCGGACTAGCGGGAAGAGATACGCAGTATTTT. The chain joins TRBV5-1 to TRBJ2-3, with 12 bases identical to TRBD2. Germline V lookup: CDR1 SGHRS, CDR2 YFSETQ. The V segment lost 3 bases and the J segment 5 bases; nucleotides outside the gene matches: 4. The CDR3 spans 15 residues.

This clone showed up just a few times. This chain connects TRBV6-1 to TRBJ1-2; TRBD1 is a possible D gene (5 bases). The length of the CDR3 is 13 residues. The germline V gene has CDR1 MNHNS and CDR2 SASEGT. The V end was cut by 0 bases, the J end by 8 bases, with 10 bases between. CDR3 amino acids: CASSEAGTRGYTF. The DNA of the CDR3 is TGTGCCAGCAGTGAAGCGGGGACTAGAGGCTACACCTTC.

This chain joins TRBV2 and TRBJ1-1; 9 nucleotides match TRBD1. Germline CDR1 and CDR2: SNHLY and FYNNEI. V was pared by 3 bases and J by 4 bases, with 3 bases of the junction left unmatched. The CDR3 loop spans 14 amino acids. The CDR3 reads CASSERTGATEAFF. CDR3 DNA: TGTGCCAGCAGTGAGAGGACAGGGGCCACTGAAGCTTTCTTT. The full variable domain, its missing parts supplied by reference TRBV2 and TRBJ1-1, is EPEVTQTPSHQVTQMGQEVILRCVPISNHLYFYWYRQILGQKVEFLVSFYNNEISEKSEIFDDQFSVERPDGSNFTLKIRSTKLEDSAMYFCASSERTGATEAFFGQGTRLTVV.